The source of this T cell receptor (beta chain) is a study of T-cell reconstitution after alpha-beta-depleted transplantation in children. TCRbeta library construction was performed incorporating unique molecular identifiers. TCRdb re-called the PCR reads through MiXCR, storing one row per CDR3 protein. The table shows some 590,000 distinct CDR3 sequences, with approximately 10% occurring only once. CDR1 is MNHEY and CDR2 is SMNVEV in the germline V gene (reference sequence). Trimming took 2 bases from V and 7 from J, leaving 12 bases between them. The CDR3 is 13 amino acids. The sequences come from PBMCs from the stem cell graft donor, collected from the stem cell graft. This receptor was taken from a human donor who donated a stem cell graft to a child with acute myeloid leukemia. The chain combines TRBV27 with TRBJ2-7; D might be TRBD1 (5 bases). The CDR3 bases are TGTGCCAGCAGTTTAAAGGGGCTTAAGGAGCAGTACTTC. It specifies CASSLKGLKEQYF.